This TCR beta chain was documented in a study of Ad26.COV2.S vaccination and SARS-CoV-2 variants. Only in-frame clones appear in the TCRdb table, and some are missing; sequencing was by immunoSEQ multiplex PCR. Altogether around 450,000 clones are present, 89% being singletons, with the ten largest covering approximately 2.5%. Germline V CDR1 and CDR2: MDHEN, SYDVKM. V was pared by 3 bases and J by 0 bases, with 15 bases between. The CDR3 length is 17 residues. Sample treatment: around 19 received Ad26.COV2.S at low or high dose, single or two shots; about 5 received placebo; per-sample allocation not given. It was on day 63 after the first vaccine or placebo injection that samples were taken. Ad26 vector vaccine expressed Wuhan-strain SARS-CoV-2 spike.

The receptor's source is a person between 18 and 60 years old who received the Ad26.COV2.S COVID-19 vaccine or a placebo. The material was peripheral blood, obtained in a trial of Ad26.COV2.S vaccine versus placebo. This chain links TRBV28 with TRBJ1-5; TRBD1 is a possible D gene (5 bases). The chain's CDR3 is CASSFGAPGDSNQPQHF. CDR3 bases: TGTGCCAGCAGTTTTGGGGCCCCAGGAGATAGCAATCAGCCCCAGCATTTT.